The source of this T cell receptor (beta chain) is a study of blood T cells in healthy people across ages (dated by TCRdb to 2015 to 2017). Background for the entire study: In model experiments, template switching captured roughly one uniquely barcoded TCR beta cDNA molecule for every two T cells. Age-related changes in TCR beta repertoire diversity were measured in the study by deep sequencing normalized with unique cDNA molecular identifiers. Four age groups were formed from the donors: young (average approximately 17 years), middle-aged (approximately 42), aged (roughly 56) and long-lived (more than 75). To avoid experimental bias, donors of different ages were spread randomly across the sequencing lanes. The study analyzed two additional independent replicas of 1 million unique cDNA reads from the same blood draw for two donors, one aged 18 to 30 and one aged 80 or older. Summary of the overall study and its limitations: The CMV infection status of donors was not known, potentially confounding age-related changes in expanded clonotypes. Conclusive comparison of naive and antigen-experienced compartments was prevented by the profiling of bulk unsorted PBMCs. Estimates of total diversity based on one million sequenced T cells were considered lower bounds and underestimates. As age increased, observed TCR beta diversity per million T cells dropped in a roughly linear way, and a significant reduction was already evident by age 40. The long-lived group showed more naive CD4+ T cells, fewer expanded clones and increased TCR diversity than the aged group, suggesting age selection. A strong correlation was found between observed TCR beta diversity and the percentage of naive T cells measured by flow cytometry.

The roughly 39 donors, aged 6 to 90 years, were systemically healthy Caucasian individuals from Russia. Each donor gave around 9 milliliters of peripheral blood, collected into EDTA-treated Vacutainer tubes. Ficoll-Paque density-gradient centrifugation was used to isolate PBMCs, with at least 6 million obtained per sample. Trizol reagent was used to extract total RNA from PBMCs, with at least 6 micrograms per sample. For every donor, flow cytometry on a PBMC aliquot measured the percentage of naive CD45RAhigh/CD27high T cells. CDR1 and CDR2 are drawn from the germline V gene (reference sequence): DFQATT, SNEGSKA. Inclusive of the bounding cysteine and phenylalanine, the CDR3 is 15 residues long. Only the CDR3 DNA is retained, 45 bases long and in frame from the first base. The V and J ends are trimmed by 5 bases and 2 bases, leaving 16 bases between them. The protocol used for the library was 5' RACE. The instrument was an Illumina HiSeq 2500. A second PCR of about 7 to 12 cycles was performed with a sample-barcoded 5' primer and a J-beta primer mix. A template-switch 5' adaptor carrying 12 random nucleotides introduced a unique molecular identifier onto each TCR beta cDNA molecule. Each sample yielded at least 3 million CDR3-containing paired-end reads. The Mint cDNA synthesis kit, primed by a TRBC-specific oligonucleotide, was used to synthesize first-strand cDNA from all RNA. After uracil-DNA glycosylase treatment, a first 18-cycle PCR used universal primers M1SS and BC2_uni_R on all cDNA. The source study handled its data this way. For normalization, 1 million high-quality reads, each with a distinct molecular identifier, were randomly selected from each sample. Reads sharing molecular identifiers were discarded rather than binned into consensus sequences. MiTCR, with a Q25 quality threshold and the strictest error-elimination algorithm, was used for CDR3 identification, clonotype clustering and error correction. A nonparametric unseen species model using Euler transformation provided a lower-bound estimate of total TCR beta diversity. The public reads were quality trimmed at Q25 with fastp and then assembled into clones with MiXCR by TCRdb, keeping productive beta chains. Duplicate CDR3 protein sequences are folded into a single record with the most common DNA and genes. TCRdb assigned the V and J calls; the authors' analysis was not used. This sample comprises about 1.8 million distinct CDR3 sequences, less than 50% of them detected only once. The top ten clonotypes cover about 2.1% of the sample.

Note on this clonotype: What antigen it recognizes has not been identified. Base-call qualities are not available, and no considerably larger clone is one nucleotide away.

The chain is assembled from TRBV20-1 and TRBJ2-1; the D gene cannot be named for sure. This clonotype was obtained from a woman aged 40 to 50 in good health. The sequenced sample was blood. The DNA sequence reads TGCAGTGCTCCCTCAGGCAGAAACCCCTACAATGAGCAGTTCTTC. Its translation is CSAPSGRNPYNEQFF.